These 7 T cell receptor beta chains came from one sample sequenced in a study of T cell responses to AZD1222 COVID-19 vaccine. Some clones are missing from TCRdb's copy, which holds only in-frame ones; the method was immunoSEQ multiplex PCR. This table holds about 120,000 clones, approximately 83% found once. The specimen was peripheral blood, collected on day 0 of AZD1222 vaccination. These receptor sequences come from an adult in good health.

V gene TRBV7-8 combines with J gene TRBJ1-1; D is unclear. The CDR3 extends over 15 amino acids. Deletions cut 0 bases from V and 0 bases from J, with 8 bases between. Per germline, CDR1 SGHVS and CDR2 FQNEAQ. The CDR3 loop is CASSLATRMNTEAFF. The CDR3 DNA is TGTGCCAGCAGCTTAGCGACGAGGATGAACACTGAAGCTTTCTTT.

The chain couples TRBV4-3 to TRBJ2-7; D may be TRBD2 (6 bases). Trimming left V 1 base short and J 3 bases short, with 16 bases between. CDR3 length equals 16 residues. Per germline, CDR1 LGHNA and CDR2 YSLEER. CDR3 loop: CASSQGSGDGFYEQYF. CDR3 bases: TGCGCCAGCAGCCAAGGCTCGGGGGACGGATTCTACGAGCAGTACTTC.

This clone occurred a few times. The chain has TRBV19 and TRBJ2-2, with D maybe TRBD2 (6 bases). This CDR3 is built from 13 residues. V was trimmed by 7 bases and J by 7 bases, leaving 13 bases between them. The germline V gene has CDR1 LNHDA and CDR2 SQIVND (reference sequence). CDR3 sequence (DNA): TGTGCCAGTAATCAATGGGGGGTCGGGGAGCTGTTTTTT. Amino acid sequence: CASNQWGVGELFF.

The V call is TRBV11-2, the J call TRBJ1-6, with D possibly matching TRBD1 (6 bases). Germline V lookup: CDR1 SGHAT, CDR2 FQNNGV. The CDR3 covers 19 residues. V was clipped by 1 base and J by 10 bases, with 26 bases between them. The CDR3 bases are TGTGCCAGCAGCTTAGTTTCCGAACAGGGAGGCACCTTAGGATCACCCCTCCACTTT. Protein product: CASSLVSEQGGTLGSPLHF.

This clone was seen just once. The V gene is TRBV27, the J gene TRBJ1-3; a possible D gene is TRBD1 (5 bases). Trimming left V 3 bases short and J 2 bases short, with 8 bases between. CDR1 MNHEY and CDR2 SMNVEV come from the germline V gene (reference sequence). CDR3 length: 14 residues. The CDR3 sequence is CASSFRGAGNTIYF. The CDR3 DNA reads as TGTGCCAGCAGTTTCCGGGGGGCTGGAAACACCATATATTTT.

The rearrangement uses TRBV5-1 and TRBJ2-5; D might be TRBD1 (5 bases). The V end lost 0 bases, the J end lost 1 base, and 10 bases lay between the germline ends. Germline V gene sequence: CDR1 SGHRS, CDR2 YFSETQ. The CDR3 length is 15 residues. The CDR3 here is CASSLGLRAQETQYF. The CDR3 DNA follows: TGCGCCAGCAGCTTGGGGCTCAGGGCCCAAGAGACCCAGTACTTC.

CDR3 sequence: CATGWGDQPQHF. Here the CDR3 DNA reads TGTGCCACTGGGTGGGGGGATCAGCCCCAGCATTTT. The chain recombines TRBV11-3 with TRBJ1-5; perhaps TRBD1 as D (5 bases). Germline V lookup: CDR1 SGHNT, CDR2 YENEEA. V was shortened by 10 bases and J by 5 bases, with 12 bases between the two germline ends. The CDR3 contains 12 residues. The entire variable domain, with the rest obtained from reference TRBV11-3 and TRBJ1-5, is as follows: EAGVVQSPRYKIIEKKQPVAFWCNPISGHNTLYWYLQNLGQGPELLIRYENEEAVDDSQLPKDRFSAERLKGVDSTLKIQPAELGDSAVYLCATGWGDQPQHFGDGTRLSIL.